These 27 T cell receptor beta chains were all obtained from the same sample, sequenced in a study of cytomegalovirus exposure and HLA in healthy donors (dated by TCRdb to the late 2010s). Libraries came from the immunoSEQ multiplex PCR assay. A mixture of 60 forward primers for TCR Vbeta segments and 13 reverse primers for TCR Jbeta segments was used in the multiplex PCR. What TCRdb holds here is the immuneACCESS table cut down to in-frame rearrangements. Part of the clones is not present; checked against another copy, under half of the missing clones reflect an unresolved V gene, and the others are unexplained. The sample has around 85,000 clones on record, approximately 75% of them singletons. Of the sample, 4% to 5% falls within the top ten clones. The sequenced material came from PBMCs. Receptors were obtained from a man between 60 and 75 years old in good health and CMV-seronegative.

The chain uses TRBV27 and TRBJ2-3, with 12 bases identical to TRBD2. Germline values: CDR1 MNHEY, CDR2 SMNVEV (reference sequence). The trim removed 5 bases at V and 10 bases at J, leaving 4 bases unmatched. The CDR3 totals 13 residues. CDR3: CASSDLAGGAQYF. The CDR3 DNA sequence: TGTGCCAGCAGTGATCTAGCGGGGGGGGCGCAGTATTTT.

The rearrangement joins TRBV5-6 to TRBJ2-1; 9 nucleotides line up with TRBD1. This CDR3 contains 16 residues. The germline CDR1 and CDR2 sequences are SGHDT and YYEEEE. Trimming removed 2 bases from V and 4 bases from J; junction bases left unmatched: 7. CDR3 coding DNA: TGTGCCAGCAGCTTTCCGGGACAGGGTCGGTACAATGAGCAGTTCTTC. As protein: CASSFPGQGRYNEQFF.

The gene calls are TRBV9 and TRBJ2-3, with TRBD1 as a possible D gene (6 bases). CDR3 length: 14 amino acids. Germline V gene data show CDR1 as SGDLS and CDR2 as YYNGEE. Trimming took off 1 base at V and 3 bases at J, with 9 bases between the two ends. The CDR3 sequence is CASSVNRVTDTQYF. In DNA form, the CDR3 reads TGTGCCAGCAGCGTAAACAGGGTAACAGATACGCAGTATTTT.

V and J are TRBV9 and TRBJ2-3, with D maybe TRBD1 (7 bases). Germline V CDR1 and CDR2: SGDLS, YYNGEE. This CDR3 is built from 18 residues. V was clipped by 0 bases and J by 2 bases, with 19 bases between them. The CDR3 region is CASSVAPRQGEVTDTQYF. In DNA, the CDR3 is TGTGCCAGCAGCGTAGCGCCCCGGCAGGGGGAGGTCACAGATACGCAGTATTTT.

Only a few counts were recorded for this clone. J is TRBJ1-1 and V is TRBV25-1, with no clear D. The CDR3 has 14 amino acids. From germline, CDR1 is MGHDK and CDR2 SYGVNS. The V and J ends lost 6 bases and 4 bases respectively, with 15 bases between them. The CDR3 loop reads CASRAPLQSTEAFF. As DNA, the CDR3 is TGTGCCAGCAGAGCACCCTTGCAAAGCACTGAAGCTTTCTTT.

The chain carries TRBV11-2 and TRBJ2-7; D is undetermined. The germline V and J ends were trimmed by 1 base and 2 bases, with 6 bases remaining between them. The CDR3 spans 13 residues. Germline values: CDR1 SGHAT, CDR2 FQNNGV. The CDR3 nucleotides are TGTGCCAGCAGCTTAGGGAGTCCCTACGAGCAGTACTTC. This translates into CASSLGSPYEQYF.

The J gene is TRBJ2-5, the V gene TRBV6-1, with D possibly matching TRBD1 (6 bases). The germline V gene has CDR1 MNHNS and CDR2 SASEGT. The germline V and J ends were trimmed by 4 bases and 7 bases, with 13 bases remaining between them. The CDR3 is made up of 13 amino acids. The CDR3 coding sequence is TGTGCCAGCAGTGGACAGGCCCAGGGGACCCAGTACTTC. Protein: CASSGQAQGTQYF.

The chain carries TRBV4-1 and TRBJ2-5, with TRBD2 matching over 11 bases. The CDR3 runs to 18 residues. CDR1 is MGHRA, CDR2 YSYEKL, per germline. Trimming took 3 bases from V and 3 from J; bases not matched to a gene: 12. The CDR3 loop reads CASSHPSDLAGGEETQYF. The CDR3 DNA reads as TGCGCCAGCAGCCACCCCTCTGACCTAGCGGGGGGTGAAGAGACCCAGTACTTC.

V is TRBV5-4 and J is TRBJ2-5; 9 bases are shared with TRBD2. The germline CDR1 and CDR2 sequences are SGHNT and YYREEE (reference sequence). Trimming cost V 0 bases and J 4 bases; bases outside gene matches: 4. This CDR3 spans 15 amino acids. The CDR3 is CASSLERGARETQYF. In DNA, the CDR3 is TGTGCCAGCAGCTTGGAGCGGGGGGCACGAGAGACCCAGTACTTC.

The V gene is TRBV27, the J gene TRBJ2-1; TRBD1 aligns across 8 bases. The germline V gene encodes CDR1 MNHEY and CDR2 SMNVEV (reference sequence). Trimming at V came to 5 bases and at J to 7 bases, leaving 10 bases not matched to a gene. The CDR3 totals 15 residues. The CDR3 here is CASSKDRDLGNEQFF. CDR3 in DNA: TGTGCCAGCAGTAAGGACAGGGACTTAGGGAATGAGCAGTTCTTC.

The chain links TRBV5-1 to TRBJ2-7; TRBD2 might be the D (5 bases). Between the trimmed V and J ends, which lost 6 bases and 5 bases, there was a span of 21 bases. CDR3 length: 15 amino acids. Germline-derived CDR1 and CDR2 are SGHRS and YFSETQ. The CDR3 region has the DNA TGCGCCAGCAAGGTAGGTCTAGCACCTGCCGACGAGCAGTACTTC. Translated: CASKVGLAPADEQYF.

The chain carries TRBV11-2 and TRBJ2-2; 7 bases are a match to TRBD2. This CDR3 comprises 14 residues. Looked up from germline, CDR1 is SGHAT and CDR2 is FQNNGV. Losses at the gene ends were 5 bases for V and 8 bases for J; bases not matched to a gene: 8. CDR3 DNA: TGTGCCAGCAGCCTCGGACTAGGAGGGGGGGAGCTGTTTTTT. It specifies CASSLGLGGGELFF.

Notes on this clone: Germline and junction disagree at one end, which may indicate a read error. V gene TRBV7-7 combines with J gene TRBJ2-3; TRBD2 matches at 14 bases. CDR1 is SSHAT and CDR2 is FNYEAQ in the germline V gene (reference sequence). This CDR3 region has 18 residues. CDR3 nucleotides: TGTGCTAGCAGTCCAATGCCTCGGACTAGCGGGGGGTCTCATACGCAGTATTTT. Encoded protein: CASSPMPRTSGGSHTQYF.

J is TRBJ2-3 and V is TRBV28, with 9 bases fitting TRBD2. The CDR3 is 16 amino acids. Unmatched junction bases numbered 9, after V lost 2 bases and J lost 6 bases. CDR1 is MDHEN, CDR2 SYDVKM, per germline. The CDR3 DNA is TGTGCCAGCAGTTTAGGTAGCGGGGGCCTTATCGATACGCAGTATTTT. This encodes CASSLGSGGLIDTQYF.

The chain couples TRBV19 to TRBJ2-5, with 7 bases fitting TRBD1. Germline lookup yields CDR1 LNHDA and CDR2 SQIVND (reference sequence). The CDR3 is 14 amino acids. The ends lost 7 bases at V and 7 bases at J; junction bases unmatched: 12. The CDR3 spells CASNGGQARGTQYF. Written as DNA, the CDR3 is TGTGCCAGTAACGGAGGACAGGCTCGAGGGACCCAGTACTTC. The full variable domain, completed using reference TRBV19 and TRBJ2-5, is DGGITQSPKYLFRKEGQNVTLSCEQNLNHDAMYWYRQDPGQGLRLIYYSQIVNDFQKGDIAEGYSVSREKKESFPLTVTSAQKNPTAFYLCASNGGQARGTQYFGPGTRLLVL.

V gene TRBV19 combines with J gene TRBJ1-1, with 10 bases aligning to TRBD1. CDR1 LNHDA and CDR2 SQIVND come from the germline V gene (reference sequence). This CDR3 contains 15 residues. V dropped 5 bases and J dropped 3; count of bases not matched to a gene: 6. The CDR3 here is CASSGGTGVYTEAFF. In nucleotides, the CDR3 is TGTGCCAGTAGTGGGGGGACAGGGGTCTACACTGAAGCTTTCTTT.

The chain combines TRBV7-8 with TRBJ2-1; 8 positions agree with TRBD2. CDR3 length: 15 amino acids. V gave up 6 bases and J gave up 2 bases; unmatched junction bases: 6. Germline-derived CDR1 and CDR2 are SGHVS and FQNEAQ. The CDR3 reads CASRKAGGPYNEQFF. CDR3 nucleotide sequence: TGTGCCAGCAGGAAGGCGGGGGGACCCTACAATGAGCAGTTCTTC.

The J gene is TRBJ2-3, the V gene TRBV7-3, with 7 bases fitting TRBD1. The V segment lost 1 base and the J segment 0 bases; nucleotides outside the gene matches: 4. This CDR3 contains 16 residues. The germline CDR1 and CDR2 sequences are SGHTA and FQGTGA. The CDR3 DNA reads as TGTGCCAGCAGCTTAAGAAGGGGGCAAAGCACAGATACGCAGTATTTT. The encoded protein is CASSLRRGQSTDTQYF.

This chain joins TRBV18 and TRBJ1-5; D might be TRBD1 (5 bases). CDR1 is KGHSH, CDR2 LQKENI, per germline. There are 14 residues in the CDR3. The germline V and J ends were trimmed by 6 bases and 2 bases, with 11 bases remaining between them. The CDR3 spells CASSPQGGNQPQHF. The CDR3 DNA reads TGTGCCAGCTCGCCTCAGGGCGGCAATCAGCCCCAGCATTTT.

V gene TRBV4-1 combines with J gene TRBJ2-5; D perhaps matches TRBD1 (5 bases). The DNA matches TRBJ2-7 better at its end, which makes the J call doubtful. This CDR3 is built from 14 residues. Germline V gene lookup returns CDR1 MGHRA and CDR2 YSYEKL. The CDR3 DNA follows: TGCGCCAGCAGCACAGGACCGTACTCCTACGAGCAGTACTTC. Translating gives CASSTGPYSYEQYF.

The chain links TRBV25-1 to TRBJ1-1, with D uncertain. CDR1 MGHDK and CDR2 SYGVNS come from the germline V gene. V lost 6 bases, J lost 4 bases, and 9 bases lay in between. The CDR3 totals 12 residues. DNA of the CDR3: TGTGCCAGCAGCCGATCAGGCACTGAAGCTTTCTTT. As protein: CASSRSGTEAFF. Using reference TRBV25-1 and TRBJ1-1 for the parts outside the CDR3, the full variable domain is EADIYQTPRYLVIGTGKKITLECSQTMGHDKMYWYQQDPGMELHLIHYSYGVNSTEKGDLSSESTVSRIRTEHFPLTLESARPSHTSQYLCASSRSGTEAFFGQGTRLTVV.

The J gene is TRBJ2-6, the V gene TRBV29-1; D uncertain. The ends were cut back, 6 bases at V and 0 bases at J, with 6 bases in the middle. This CDR3 region has 13 residues. Germline V lookup: CDR1 SQVTM, CDR2 ANQGSEA. CDR3 DNA sequence: TGCAGCGTCCAGGACTCTGGGGCCAACGTCCTGACTTTC. Residues: CSVQDSGANVLTF.

The chain carries TRBV6-1 and TRBJ2-1; D remains unclear. The CDR3 totals 11 residues. Trimming shortened V by 6 bases and J by 7 bases, and 7 bases separated the two germline ends. Germline V CDR1 and CDR2: MNHNS, SASEGT. This CDR3 is CASRAENEQFF. DNA of the CDR3: TGTGCCAGCAGAGCTGAGAATGAGCAGTTCTTC.

V is TRBV6-1 and J is TRBJ1-5, with D maybe TRBD1 (6 bases). The CDR3 has 15 amino acids. Trimming stripped 7 bases from V and 3 bases from J, with 16 bases between. Germline-derived CDR1 and CDR2 are MNHNS and SASEGT. CDR3 loop: CASTDRSVHNQPQHF. CDR3 DNA sequence: TGTGCCAGCACCGACAGGTCGGTACACAATCAGCCCCAGCATTTT.

This clone has a single count. V and J are TRBV6-5 and TRBJ2-1; 8 bases are a match to TRBD2. This CDR3 contains 11 residues. With V trimmed by 6 bases and J by 10 bases, 2 bases remained unmatched. The V gene's germline CDR1 is MNHEY and CDR2 SVGAGI. The CDR3 spells CASRAGAEQFF. The DNA of the CDR3 is TGTGCCAGCAGAGCGGGGGCGGAGCAGTTCTTC.

This chain connects TRBV6-4 to TRBJ2-1; TRBD2 agrees at 13 bases. The CDR3 is 14 residues long. V lost 2 bases and J lost 8; bases outside the gene matches: 0. The V gene's germline CDR1 is MRHNA and CDR2 SNTAGT. Here the CDR3 DNA reads TGTGCCAGCAGTGACACTAGCGGGGGGGATGAGCAGTTCTTC. Translating it yields CASSDTSGGDEQFF.

This sequence joins TRBV4-1 and TRBJ2-1; 9 positions agree with TRBD2. Germline trimming cut 0 bases from V and 2 bases from J; bases unmatched to any gene: 17. CDR1 is MGHRA and CDR2 is YSYEKL in the germline V gene. The CDR3 loop spans 21 amino acids. CDR3 nucleotides: TGCGCCAGCAGCCAAGATGAGATAACGGCGGGGGGGCTCGTTGCCTACAATGAGCAGTTCTTC. Translation: CASSQDEITAGGLVAYNEQFF.